The entry that follows covers one T cell receptor beta chain sequence. This record belongs to a study of blood T cell repertoires in COVID-19. Across the whole study: T cells, B-cell-depleted T cells, or PBMCs supplied cDNA or gDNA.

Repertoires were generated with immunoSEQ multiplex PCR, while TCRdb's copy carries only in-frame clones and drops some. The repertoire has 170,000 or so clones, more than 85% of them found once; the top ten carry less than 3.5%. Germline V gene lookup returns CDR1 WSHSY and CDR2 SAAADI. The ends were cut back, 3 bases at V and 5 bases at J, with 13 bases in the middle. The CDR3 is 14 residues long. The TCR originated in a man aged 35 to 55 with active or convalescent COVID-19. The chain combines TRBV10-2 with TRBJ1-1; D gene uncertain. Sequences were obtained from peripheral blood. The CDR3 coding sequence is TGCGCCAGCAGTGATTATGTGTACCGGACTGAAGCTTTCTTT. Translation gives CASSDYVYRTEAFF.